What follows are 32 T cell receptor beta chains derived from one specimen sequenced in a study of blood T cell repertoires in COVID-19. Repertoires were generated with immunoSEQ multiplex PCR, while TCRdb's copy carries only in-frame clones and drops some. This table holds 130,000 or so clones, more than 60% found once. Specimen: peripheral blood. Every receptor here comes from a woman between 65 and 79 years old with acute or convalescent COVID-19.

V usage is TRBV23-1 and J usage is TRBJ1-1; 8 bases are shared with TRBD1. TRBV23-1 qualifies as an ORF whose function is uncertain. This CDR3 has 17 residues. J lost 0 bases, V lost 10 bases, and 16 bases had no gene match. CDR3 residues: CAILSGDRGNMNTEAFF. The CDR3 DNA is TGCGCCATCTTATCCGGCGACAGGGGCAATATGAACACTGAAGCTTTCTTT.

J is TRBJ2-2 and V is TRBV20-1; 10 bases map to TRBD2. The CDR3 totals 14 residues. The ends lost 3 bases at V and 6 bases at J; junction bases unmatched: 4. CDR1 is DFQATT and CDR2 is SNEGSKA in the germline V gene (reference sequence). CDR3 amino acids: CSASWGLAPGELFF. In nucleotides, the CDR3 is TGCAGTGCTAGTTGGGGACTAGCGCCCGGGGAGCTGTTTTTT.

V and J are TRBV13 and TRBJ1-1, with TRBD1 as a possible D gene (6 bases). Germline lookup yields CDR1 PRHDT and CDR2 FYEKMQ (reference sequence). Trimming left V 0 bases short and J 1 base short, with 6 bases between. This CDR3 comprises 14 residues. Here the CDR3 reads CASSLGDRNTEAFF. In nucleotides, the CDR3 is TGTGCCAGCAGCTTAGGGGACAGGAACACTGAAGCTTTCTTT. The variable domain in full, completed from reference TRBV13 and TRBJ1-1, reads AAGVIQSPRHLIKEKRETATLKCYPIPRHDTVYWYQQGPGQDPQFLISFYEKMQSDKGSIPDRFSAQQFSDYHSELNMSSLELGDSALYFCASSLGDRNTEAFFGQGTRLTVV.

The chain carries TRBV27 and TRBJ1-5, with a possible D match to TRBD1 (6 bases). The CDR3 is 17 amino acids. Trimming removed 0 bases from V and 2 bases from J, with 14 bases in between. CDR1 is MNHEY and CDR2 is SMNVEV in the germline V gene (reference sequence). Here the CDR3 reads CASSLSVWGQGNQPQHF. Here the CDR3 DNA reads TGTGCCAGCAGTTTATCGGTGTGGGGGCAGGGCAATCAGCCCCAGCATTTT.

The chain employs TRBV18 and TRBJ2-7, with D possibly being TRBD1 (5 bases). V lost 6 bases and J 3 bases, leaving 12 bases between the germline ends. Germline lookup yields CDR1 KGHSH and CDR2 LQKENI. CDR3 length: 13 amino acids. The DNA for the CDR3 is TGTGCCAGCTCGCAAGGACACGGCTACGAGCAGTACTTC. Encoded protein: CASSQGHGYEQYF. Drawing the rest from reference TRBV18 and TRBJ2-7, the complete variable domain is NAGVMQNPRHLVRRRGQEARLRCSPMKGHSHVYWYRQLPEEGLKFMVYLQKENIIDESGMPKERFSAEFPKEGPSILRIQQVVRGDSAAYFCASSQGHGYEQYFGPGTRLTVT.

J is TRBJ2-7 and V is TRBV30, with unresolved D. Germline V CDR1 and CDR2: GTSNPN, SVGIG (reference sequence). This CDR3 has 14 amino acids. Trimming cost V 2 bases and J 6 bases, with 17 bases left between them. The CDR3 nucleotides are TGTGCCTGGAGTCCGGGTTTCTCACTGGGCGAGCAGTACTTC. This sequence encodes CAWSPGFSLGEQYF. The complete variable domain, with remaining parts taken from reference TRBV30 and TRBJ2-7, reads SQTIHQWPATLVQPVGSPLSLECTVEGTSNPNLYWYRQAAGRGLQLLFYSVGIGQISSEVPQNLSASRPQDRQFILSSKKLLLSDSGFYLCAWSPGFSLGEQYFGPGTRLTVT.

This chain connects TRBV3-1 (or the pseudogene TRBV3-2) to TRBJ1-2; 10 nucleotides agree with TRBD1. The V gene's germline CDR1 is LGHDT and CDR2 YNNKEL (reference sequence). Losses at the gene ends were 4 bases for V and 7 bases for J; bases not matched to a gene: 3. The CDR3 covers 13 residues. This CDR3 is CASSRGDRGGYTF. CDR3 DNA: TGTGCCAGCAGCCGGGGGGACAGGGGTGGCTACACCTTC.

The gene calls are TRBV7-2 and TRBJ2-5, with TRBD2 matching over 7 bases. The germline V gene encodes CDR1 SGHTA and CDR2 FQGNSA. Trimming at V came to 1 base and at J to 4 bases, leaving 3 bases not matched to a gene. CDR3 length: 14 residues. The CDR3 loop reads CASSLVSGGETQYF. CDR3 DNA: TGTGCCAGCAGCTTAGTATCGGGAGGAGAGACCCAGTACTTC.

The rearrangement joins TRBV6-5 to TRBJ2-3; 7 bases fit TRBD1. Per germline, CDR1 MNHEY and CDR2 SVGAGI. This CDR3 is built from 13 residues. Trimming at V came to 10 bases and at J to 1 base, leaving 5 bases not matched to a gene. The CDR3 sequence: CATTGTGTDTQYF. The CDR3 DNA reads TGTGCCACGACCGGGACAGGCACAGATACGCAGTATTTT.

The rearrangement joins TRBV10-1 to TRBJ2-1; 11 bases match TRBD1. The CDR3 contains 14 residues. V lost 5 bases, J lost 6 bases, and 3 bases stayed unmatched. From germline, CDR1 is WNHNN and CDR2 SYGVQD (reference sequence). The CDR3 nucleotides read TGCGCCAGCAGTCCCGGGACAGGGGGCAATGAGCAGTTCTTC. Residues: CASSPGTGGNEQFF.

The table lists this clone with a count of one. The V and J genes are TRBV29-1 and TRBJ2-1; 10 bases map to TRBD1. The V gene's germline CDR1 is SQVTM and CDR2 ANQGSEA. J gave up 8 bases and V 6 bases, and 4 bases lay outside the gene matches. This CDR3 spans 12 amino acids. For the CDR3, the DNA is TGCAGCGTAGGGGGACAGGGGTATGAGCAGTTCTTC. Its translation is CSVGGQGYEQFF.

This CDR3 is CASSFRQGGVGETQYF. CDR3 coding DNA: TGCGCCAGCAGCTTCAGACAGGGAGGCGTGGGAGAGACCCAGTACTTC. The chain carries TRBV5-1 and TRBJ2-5; maybe TRBD1 (7 bases). V was pared by 2 bases and J by 4 bases, with 18 bases between. This CDR3 contains 16 residues. Germline V CDR1 and CDR2: SGHRS, YFSETQ.

The CDR3 bases are TGTGCCAGCAGTTTATACGGCAGGGGCAATGAGCAGTTCTTC. Its translation: CASSLYGRGNEQFF. J is TRBJ2-1 and V is TRBV27; a weak D match, TRBD1 (6 bases). Trimming took 1 base from V and 6 from J, leaving 10 bases between them. Looked up from germline, CDR1 is MNHEY and CDR2 is SMNVEV (reference sequence). There are 14 residues in the CDR3.

This chain joins TRBV15 and TRBJ2-5; 10 bases match TRBD2. This CDR3 is 16 amino acids long. J lost 6 bases, V lost 0 bases, and 7 bases had no gene match. Germline CDR1 and CDR2: LNHNV and YYDKDF (reference sequence). The CDR3 sequence: CATSRDGSGRQQTQYF. DNA of the CDR3: TGTGCCACCAGCAGAGATGGTAGCGGGAGGCAGCAGACCCAGTACTTC. Drawing the rest from reference TRBV15 and TRBJ2-5, the complete variable domain is DAMVIQNPRYQVTQFGKPVTLSCSQTLNHNVMYWYQQKSSQAPKLLFHYYDKDFNNEADTPDNFQSRRPNTSFCFLDIRSPGLGDTAMYLCATSRDGSGRQQTQYFGPGTRLLVL.

This rearrangement joins TRBV6-5 to TRBJ2-3, with 7 nucleotides matching TRBD1. Germline assignment: CDR1 MNHEY and CDR2 SVGAGI. The V and J ends lost 8 bases and 2 bases, in that order; junction bases with no gene match: 10. The CDR3 contains 15 residues. In DNA form, the CDR3 reads TGTGCCAGCGCTGGAGGACAGGCTAACACAGATACGCAGTATTTT. Translating gives CASAGGQANTDTQYF.

CDR3 bases: TGTGCCAGCAGTGAAAGTAGCGGGAGAGATGAGCAGTTCTTC. Encoded protein: CASSESSGRDEQFF. V gene TRBV25-1 combines with J gene TRBJ2-1; 9 bases map to TRBD2. Per germline, CDR1 MGHDK and CDR2 SYGVNS. The CDR3 runs 14 residues. V dropped 2 bases and J dropped 8; count of bases not matched to a gene: 4.

The chain is built from TRBV28 and TRBJ1-2; 7 bases are a match to TRBD1. The germline V gene has CDR1 MDHEN and CDR2 SYDVKM. The CDR3 covers 18 residues. With 4 bases clipped from V and 3 bases from J, the junction kept 17 bases outside the gene matches. CDR3 DNA sequence: TGTGCCAGCAGTTCCCCCGGTAGGACAGGAATCCTATACTATGGCTACACCTTC. This codes for CASSSPGRTGILYYGYTF.

J is TRBJ2-1 and V is TRBV7-9; D not certain. With 2 bases removed from V and 0 bases from J, the gap between germline ends came to 11 bases. CDR1 and CDR2 (germline): SEHNR, FQNEAQ (reference sequence). The CDR3 covers 16 residues. In DNA form, the CDR3 reads TGTGCCAGCAGCTTAAGACAAATCGGCTCCTACAATGAGCAGTTCTTC. Protein: CASSLRQIGSYNEQFF.

The chain combines TRBV11-2 with TRBJ2-5, with 9 bases matching TRBD1. The V segment lost 5 bases and the J segment 3 bases; nucleotides outside the gene matches: 4. CDR3 size: 14 residues. Germline V gene sequence: CDR1 SGHAT, CDR2 FQNNGV. This CDR3 reads CASSPGTGKETQYF. CDR3 sequence (DNA): TGTGCCAGCAGCCCCGGGACAGGGAAAGAGACCCAGTACTTC.

The V and J genes are TRBV10-1 and TRBJ1-1; weak D call: TRBD1 (5 bases). The CDR3 has 13 amino acids. Looked up from germline, CDR1 is WNHNN and CDR2 is SYGVQD (reference sequence). V lost 6 bases, J lost 0 bases, and 8 bases lay in between. CDR3 sequence reads: CASRQDLNTEAFF. Here the CDR3 DNA reads TGCGCCAGCAGACAGGATTTGAACACTGAAGCTTTCTTT.

About this clone itself: Other DNA variants within this sample encode the same CDR3. The chain combines TRBV18 with TRBJ1-5; maybe TRBD1 (5 bases). Trimming cost V 3 bases and J 4 bases, with 10 bases left between them. Looked up from germline, CDR1 is KGHSH and CDR2 is LQKENI. This CDR3 contains 14 residues. CDR3 in DNA: TGTGCCAGCTCACCTTCCGGGGGGAATCAGCCCCAGCATTTT. Encoded protein: CASSPSGGNQPQHF.

The V call is TRBV28, the J call TRBJ1-2, with TRBD1 matching over 8 bases. CDR1 is MDHEN, CDR2 SYDVKM, per germline. The length of the CDR3 is 17 residues. V shed 7 bases, J shed 7 bases, and the junction held 20 bases outside the gene matches. The CDR3 sequence is CASTSGGPGGATPGYTF. The CDR3, as DNA: TGTGCCAGCACCTCAGGGGGCCCAGGGGGCGCAACTCCTGGCTACACCTTC.

The chain has TRBV3-1 (or the pseudogene TRBV3-2) and TRBJ1-4; maybe TRBD1 (6 bases). The V gene lost 5 bases and the J gene lost 3 bases, with 13 bases spanning the gap. Per germline, CDR1 LGHDT and CDR2 YNNKEL (reference sequence). CDR3 size: 15 residues. The CDR3 bases are TGTGCCAGCAGCACTGGGACATTAGCTAATGAAAAACTGTTTTTT. Its translation: CASSTGTLANEKLFF.

V usage is TRBV5-1 and J usage is TRBJ2-1; the D gene is possibly TRBD2 (6 bases). Germline CDR1 SGHRS, CDR2 YFSETQ. The CDR3 is 13 residues long. Deletions cut 2 bases from V and 4 bases from J, with 7 bases between. This chain's CDR3 is CASSFAGYNEQFF. Here the CDR3 DNA reads TGCGCCAGCAGCTTTGCGGGATACAATGAGCAGTTCTTC.

The rearrangement links TRBV10-1 to TRBJ2-1; 13 nucleotides match TRBD2. V trimming: 6 bases; J trimming: 9 bases; junction bases outside the gene matches: 5. CDR1 WNHNN and CDR2 SYGVQD come from the germline V gene (reference sequence). CDR3 length: 14 amino acids. CDR3 bases: TGCGCCAGCAGCCGGACTAGCGGGAGTACTGAGCAGTTCTTC. Amino acids: CASSRTSGSTEQFF.

This sequence joins TRBV7-2 and TRBJ2-5, with a weak D call TRBD2 (6 bases). The length of the CDR3 is 13 residues. The ends were cut back, 1 base at V and 5 bases at J, with 8 bases in the middle. Germline values: CDR1 SGHTA, CDR2 FQGNSA. The chain's CDR3 is CASSLGRAETQYF. DNA for the CDR3: TGTGCCAGCAGCTTAGGGAGGGCGGAGACCCAGTACTTC.

This clone was detected a few times. The genes are TRBV5-6 and TRBJ2-1, with 13 bases identical to TRBD2. The CDR3 is 17 residues long. CDR1 and CDR2 (germline): SGHDT, YYEEEE. J gave up 2 bases and V 1 base, and 3 bases lay outside the gene matches. In nucleotides, the CDR3 is TGTGCCAGCAGCTTGCCTGGACTAGCGGGGGCCTACAATGAGCAGTTCTTC. Translation gives CASSLPGLAGAYNEQFF.

The V call is TRBV28, the J call TRBJ1-2, with 8 bases lining up with TRBD1. This CDR3 has 13 amino acids. Losses at the gene ends were 7 bases for V and 4 bases for J; bases not matched to a gene: 5. Germline-derived CDR1 and CDR2 are MDHEN and SYDVKM. The CDR3 DNA follows: TGTGCCAGCACCGACAGGGGCGGCTATGGCTACACCTTC. It codes for CASTDRGGYGYTF.

Turning to this clone: The same CDR3 can be traced to other DNA sequences in this sample. The chain is built from TRBV5-8 and TRBJ2-3; maybe TRBD1 (5 bases). This CDR3 contains 15 residues. V was shortened by 0 bases and J by 2 bases, with 10 bases between the two germline ends. Germline V gene lookup returns CDR1 SGHTS and CDR2 YDEGEE. In DNA form, the CDR3 reads TGTGCCAGCAGCTTGGGGCAGGGCTACACAGATACGCAGTATTTT. This translates into CASSLGQGYTDTQYF. Together with reference TRBV5-8 and TRBJ2-3, the CDR3 gives the full variable domain: EAGVTQSPTHLIKTRGQQATLRCSPISGHTSVYWYQQALGLGLQFLLWYDEGEERNRGNFPPRFSGRQFPNYSSELNVNALELEDSALYLCASSLGQGYTDTQYFGPGTRLTVL.

The J gene is TRBJ2-7, the V gene TRBV5-6; the D gene is possibly TRBD2 (5 bases). This CDR3 region has 12 residues. Germline CDR1 reads SGHDT; CDR2 reads YYEEEE. Between the trimmed V and J ends, which lost 4 bases and 9 bases, there was a span of 14 bases. The CDR3 region has the DNA TGTGCCAGCAGCCCTGATGTCGGGGTGCAGTACTTC. It encodes CASSPDVGVQYF.

CDR3 sequence (DNA): TGCGCCAGCAGCTTGCTCGTCCCCACAGATACGCAGTATTTT. This sequence encodes CASSLLVPTDTQYF. V gene TRBV5-1 combines with J gene TRBJ2-3, with D unresolved. Trimming removed 1 base from V and 2 bases from J, with 8 bases in between. Looked up from germline, CDR1 is SGHRS and CDR2 is YFSETQ. This CDR3 region has 14 residues. The full variable domain, rest sourced from reference TRBV5-1 and TRBJ2-3, is KAGVTQTPRYLIKTRGQQVTLSCSPISGHRSVSWYQQTPGQGLQFLFEYFSETQRNKGNFPGRFSGRQFSNSRSEMNVSTLELGDSALYLCASSLLVPTDTQYFGPGTRLTVL.

This sequence joins TRBV19 and TRBJ1-5; D remains ambiguous. V was pared by 6 bases and J by 1 base, with 16 bases between. This CDR3 has 16 amino acids. Looked up from germline, CDR1 is LNHDA and CDR2 is SQIVND (reference sequence). The CDR3 coding sequence is TGTGCCAGTAGACCGGGCGGGCTCCAAAGCAATCAGCCCCAGCATTTT. It translates to CASRPGGLQSNQPQHF. Full variable domain (rest looked up from reference TRBV19 and TRBJ1-5): DGGITQSPKYLFRKEGQNVTLSCEQNLNHDAMYWYRQDPGQGLRLIYYSQIVNDFQKGDIAEGYSVSREKKESFPLTVTSAQKNPTAFYLCASRPGGLQSNQPQHFGDGTRLSIL.